These 13 T cell receptor beta chains originate from one sample sequenced in a study of neurological immune-mediated disorders. TCRdb itself ran the 5' RACE reads through MiXCR, one entry per CDR3 protein. This table holds 55,000 to 65,000 distinct CDR3 sequences, roughly 4% found once. The sample comprised PBMCs. Receptors were obtained from a woman aged 45-59 years with multiple sclerosis.

This clonotype was recorded many times. The chain combines TRBV9 with TRBJ2-1; no firm D call. The V end was cut by 0 bases, the J end by 5 bases, with 9 bases between. The CDR3 runs 14 residues. CDR1 and CDR2 from the germline V gene are SGDLS and YYNGEE. The CDR3 is CASSVAGINNEQFF. CDR3 nucleotides: TGTGCCAGCAGCGTAGCTGGGATTAACAATGAGCAGTTCTTC.

This clonotype has a count of ten or more. The rearrangement links TRBV28 to TRBJ1-2; TRBD1 is a possible D gene (6 bases). V was pared by 7 bases and J by 4 bases, with 22 bases between. The CDR3 length is 16 residues. Germline loops: CDR1 MDHEN, CDR2 SYDVKM. The CDR3 sequence is CASTLLDSGTIYGYTF. The CDR3 nucleotides read TGTGCCAGCACCTTACTCGATTCCGGGACAATCTATGGCTACACCTTC.

The table lists this clonotype with many counts. The chain couples TRBV7-3 to TRBJ2-2; D gene uncertain. The CDR3 is made up of 13 amino acids. The germline V gene has CDR1 SGHTA and CDR2 FQGTGA. V shed 1 base and J shed 6 bases, with 6 bases lying between them. The CDR3 nucleotides read TGTGCCAGCAGCTTAAATCCAGCCGGGGAGCTGTTTTTT. It codes for CASSLNPAGELFF.

This clonotype appeared many times. The chain carries TRBV7-2 and TRBJ1-6, with D possibly TRBD1 on 5 matching bases. The CDR3 sequence is 15 residues long. Germline V gene data show CDR1 as SGHTA and CDR2 as FQGNSA. V lost 5 bases and J lost 6, with 14 bases in between. CDR3 sequence (DNA): TGTGCCAGCAGCCTTTCGACAGCCTCTAATTCACCCCTCCACTTT. Protein product: CASSLSTASNSPLHF.

About this clonotype itself: Sequence at one end of the junction differs from germline and may be a read error. The V and J genes are TRBV20-1 and TRBJ1-5, with D possibly TRBD1 on 6 matching bases. Germline V gives CDR1 DFQATT, CDR2 SNEGSKA (reference sequence). The CDR3 runs to 15 residues. CDR3 nucleotides: TGCAGTGCTAGGGAACAGGGCTATAGCAATCAGCCCCAGAATTTT. This encodes CSAREQGYSNQPQNF.

This clonotype was seen many times. The rearrangement uses TRBV10-3 and TRBJ2-1; 9 bases map to TRBD1. The V segment lost 5 bases and the J segment 8 bases; nucleotides outside the gene matches: 10. The CDR3 sequence is 15 residues long. CDR1 and CDR2 (germline): ENHRY, SYGVKD. The CDR3 DNA is TGTGCCATCAGTCAAACGGGACAGGGTGAGGATGAGCAGTTCTTC. The encoded protein is CAISQTGQGEDEQFF.

This clonotype showed up many times. The chain combines TRBV7-8 with TRBJ2-1; 8 bases align to TRBD2. This CDR3 is built from 19 residues. The J segment lost 5 bases and the V segment lost 5 bases, leaving 20 bases of the junction unmatched. Germline V gene lookup returns CDR1 SGHVS and CDR2 FQNEAQ. The CDR3 is CASSPQSGSAIIGDNEQFF. CDR3 DNA sequence: TGTGCCAGCAGCCCCCAGAGCGGGAGCGCTATTATAGGTGACAATGAGCAGTTCTTC.

This clonotype was counted many times. CDR3 nucleotide sequence: TGTGCCAGCAGCTTACCGAGGAAGGGGGGAGCTTTCTTT. Its translation: CASSLPRKGGAFF. V gene TRBV7-2 combines with J gene TRBJ1-1, with D possibly TRBD1 on 6 matching bases. V was cut by 2 bases and J by 10 bases, with 14 bases left in between. This CDR3 comprises 13 residues. Germline-derived CDR1 and CDR2 are SGHTA and FQGNSA.

At least ten counts were recorded for this clonotype. The rearrangement uses TRBV20-1 and TRBJ2-5, with TRBD2 matching over 11 bases. There are 16 residues in the CDR3. The germline V gene encodes CDR1 DFQATT and CDR2 SNEGSKA (reference sequence). Trimming removed 2 bases from V and 5 bases from J; junction bases left unmatched: 10. Written as DNA, the CDR3 is TGCAGTGCTAGAATAATAGCGGGAGGGCGGGATGAGACCCAGTACTTC. Encoded protein: CSARIIAGGRDETQYF.

This clonotype was counted many times. V gene TRBV29-1 combines with J gene TRBJ2-7; D ambiguous. Germline CDR1 and CDR2: SQVTM and ANQGSEA. The CDR3 extends over 12 amino acids. Trimming removed 6 bases at V and 7 bases at J, with 16 bases between. The DNA of the CDR3 is TGCAGCGTGAGGACCTCCGCCGGGGAGCAGTACTTC. Residues: CSVRTSAGEQYF.

This clonotype was found many times. The junction does not match germline at one end; this may be a read error. This chain's CDR3 is CASSLSDRLEQPQNF. CDR3 bases: TGTGCCAGCAGCCTATCGGACAGGTTAGAACAGCCCCAGAATTTT. The chain employs TRBV9 and TRBJ1-5, with TRBD1 matching 7 bases. The CDR3 sequence is 15 residues long. The V gene's germline CDR1 is SGDLS and CDR2 YYNGEE.

This clonotype was detected only a few times. The chain is built from TRBV19 and TRBJ1-1, with TRBD1 matching over 11 bases. This CDR3 spans 15 amino acids. CDR1 and CDR2 from the germline V gene are LNHDA and SQIVND (reference sequence). V lost 4 bases to trimming and J lost 4 bases; unmatched junction nucleotides: 5. CDR3 residues: CASSSHGQGATEAFF. In nucleotides, the CDR3 is TGTGCCAGTAGTAGTCACGGACAGGGGGCCACTGAAGCTTTCTTT.

There are a few counts of this clonotype. The CDR3 loop reads CSARDSSGRADEQFF. The DNA of the CDR3 is TGCAGTGCTAGAGATTCTAGCGGGAGGGCCGATGAGCAGTTCTTC. This chain uses TRBV20-1 with TRBJ2-1, with TRBD2 matching 12 bases. Unmatched junction bases numbered 5, after V lost 0 bases and J lost 8 bases. The CDR3 covers 15 residues. Germline V gives CDR1 DFQATT, CDR2 SNEGSKA (reference sequence).